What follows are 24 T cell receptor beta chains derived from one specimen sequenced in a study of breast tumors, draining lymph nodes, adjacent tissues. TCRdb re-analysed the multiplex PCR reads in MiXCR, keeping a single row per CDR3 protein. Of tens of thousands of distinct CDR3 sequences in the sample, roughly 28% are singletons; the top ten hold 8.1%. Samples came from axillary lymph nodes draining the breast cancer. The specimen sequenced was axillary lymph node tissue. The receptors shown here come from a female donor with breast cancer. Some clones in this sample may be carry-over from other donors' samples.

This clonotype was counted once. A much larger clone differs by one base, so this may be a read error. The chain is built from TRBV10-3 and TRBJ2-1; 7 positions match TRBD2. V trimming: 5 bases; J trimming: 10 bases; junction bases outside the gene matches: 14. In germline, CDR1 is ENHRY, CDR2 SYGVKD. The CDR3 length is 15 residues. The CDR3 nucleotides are TGTGCCATCAGTCCGGGACTAAATTTGAGGGGCGAGCAGTTCTTC. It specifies CAISPGLNLRGEQFF.

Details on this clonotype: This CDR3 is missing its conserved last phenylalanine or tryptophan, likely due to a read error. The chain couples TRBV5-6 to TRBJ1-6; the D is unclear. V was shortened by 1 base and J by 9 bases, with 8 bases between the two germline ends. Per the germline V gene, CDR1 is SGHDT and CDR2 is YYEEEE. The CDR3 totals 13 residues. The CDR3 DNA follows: TGTGCCAGCAGCTTGCAGGTTACTTCACCCCTCCACTCT. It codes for CASSLQVTSPLHS.

Here the CDR3 DNA reads TGTGCCAGCAGCTTATATGCCTCTGGGGCCAACGTCCTGACTTTC. It is translated as CASSLYASGANVLTF. The chain joins TRBV7-2 to TRBJ2-6; no definite D call. This CDR3 contains 15 residues. Between the trimmed V and J ends, which lost 2 bases and 0 bases, there was a span of 5 bases. CDR1 is SGHTA and CDR2 is FQGNSA in the germline V gene.

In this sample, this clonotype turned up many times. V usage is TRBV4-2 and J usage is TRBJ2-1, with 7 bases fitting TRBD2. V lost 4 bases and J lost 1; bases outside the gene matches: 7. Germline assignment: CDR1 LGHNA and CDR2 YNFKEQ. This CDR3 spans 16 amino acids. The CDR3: CASSRELATSYNEQFF. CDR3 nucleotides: TGTGCCAGCAGCCGAGAACTAGCGACTTCCTACAATGAGCAGTTCTTC.

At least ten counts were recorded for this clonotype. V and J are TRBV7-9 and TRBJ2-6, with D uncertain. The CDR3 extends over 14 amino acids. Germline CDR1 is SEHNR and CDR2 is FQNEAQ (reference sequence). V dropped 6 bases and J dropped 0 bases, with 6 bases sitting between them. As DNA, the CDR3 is TGTGCCAGCAGGAAGAGCTCTGGGGCCAACGTCCTGACTTTC. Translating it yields CASRKSSGANVLTF.

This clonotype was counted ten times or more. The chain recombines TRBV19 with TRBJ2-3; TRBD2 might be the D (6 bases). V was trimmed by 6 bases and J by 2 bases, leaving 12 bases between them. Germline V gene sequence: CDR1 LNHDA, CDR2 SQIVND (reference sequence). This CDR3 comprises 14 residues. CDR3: CASSGSVDTDTQYF. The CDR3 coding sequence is TGTGCCAGTAGCGGGAGTGTGGACACAGATACGCAGTATTTT.

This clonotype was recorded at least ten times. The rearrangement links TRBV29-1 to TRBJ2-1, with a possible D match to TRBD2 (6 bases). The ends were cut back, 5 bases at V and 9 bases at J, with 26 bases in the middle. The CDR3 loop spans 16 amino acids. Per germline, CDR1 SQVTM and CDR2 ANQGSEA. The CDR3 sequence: CSVPKVLGTGSPEQFF. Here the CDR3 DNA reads TGCAGCGTTCCAAAGGTTCTAGGGACTGGATCCCCTGAGCAGTTCTTC.

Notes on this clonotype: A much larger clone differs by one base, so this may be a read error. The CDR3 coding sequence is TGTGCCAGCAGCCGGGGGGGGGGGACATCCTACGAGCAGTACTTC. Translated: CASSRGGGTSYEQYF. The chain is built from TRBV6-6 and TRBJ2-7; TRBD2 matches 8 bases. V shed 6 bases, J shed 1 base, and the junction held 8 bases outside the gene matches. The CDR3 contains 15 residues. Germline V gene lookup returns CDR1 MNHNY and CDR2 SVGAGI (reference sequence).

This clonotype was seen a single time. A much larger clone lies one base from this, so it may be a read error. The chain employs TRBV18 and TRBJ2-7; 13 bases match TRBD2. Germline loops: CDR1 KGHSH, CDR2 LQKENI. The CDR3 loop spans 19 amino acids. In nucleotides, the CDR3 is TGTGCCAGCTCACCACTTGGTGGGACTAGCGGGATTGTCGCCTACGAGCGGTACTTC. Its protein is CASSPLGGTSGIVAYERYF.

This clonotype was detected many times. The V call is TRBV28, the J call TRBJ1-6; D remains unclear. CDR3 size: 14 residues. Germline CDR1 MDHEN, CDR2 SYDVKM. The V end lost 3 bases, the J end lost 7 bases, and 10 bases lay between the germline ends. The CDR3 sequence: CASSFNLRNSPLHF. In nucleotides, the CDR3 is TGTGCCAGCAGTTTTAATCTCCGGAATTCACCCCTCCACTTT.

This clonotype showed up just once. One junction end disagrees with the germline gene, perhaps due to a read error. The CDR3 is CASSLAGTGGQFF. In DNA, the CDR3 is TGTGCCAGCAGCTTAGCGGGGACGGGGGGGCAATTTTTT. The chain recombines TRBV7-3 with TRBJ2-1; 8 bases map to TRBD2. CDR3 size: 13 residues. The germline V gene encodes CDR1 SGHTA and CDR2 FQGTGA.

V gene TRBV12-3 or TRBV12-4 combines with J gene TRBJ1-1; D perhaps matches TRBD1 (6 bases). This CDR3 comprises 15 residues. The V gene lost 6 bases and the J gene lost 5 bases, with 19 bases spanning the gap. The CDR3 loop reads CASSRNQGPWTEAFF. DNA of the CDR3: TGTGCCAGCAGCCGAAACCAGGGGCCGTGGACTGAAGCTTTCTTT.

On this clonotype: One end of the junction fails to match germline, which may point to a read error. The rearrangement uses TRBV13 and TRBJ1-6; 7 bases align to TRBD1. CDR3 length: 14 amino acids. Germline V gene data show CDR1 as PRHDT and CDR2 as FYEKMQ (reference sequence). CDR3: CASSLGQYYSPLHF. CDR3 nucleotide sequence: TGTGCCAGCAGCTTGGGACAGTACTATTCACCCCTCCATTTT.

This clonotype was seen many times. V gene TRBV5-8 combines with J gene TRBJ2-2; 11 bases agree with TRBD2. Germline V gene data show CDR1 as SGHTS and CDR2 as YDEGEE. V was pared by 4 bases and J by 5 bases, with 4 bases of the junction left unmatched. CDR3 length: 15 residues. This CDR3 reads CASSPWTSGTGELFF. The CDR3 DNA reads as TGTGCCAGCAGCCCCTGGACTAGCGGGACCGGGGAGCTGTTTTTT.

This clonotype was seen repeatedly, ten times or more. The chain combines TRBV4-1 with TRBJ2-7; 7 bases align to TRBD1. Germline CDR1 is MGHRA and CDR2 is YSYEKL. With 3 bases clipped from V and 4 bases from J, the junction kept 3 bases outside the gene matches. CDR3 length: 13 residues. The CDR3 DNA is TGCGCCAGCAGCCACCCGGGACAGTACGAGCAGTACTTC. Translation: CASSHPGQYEQYF.

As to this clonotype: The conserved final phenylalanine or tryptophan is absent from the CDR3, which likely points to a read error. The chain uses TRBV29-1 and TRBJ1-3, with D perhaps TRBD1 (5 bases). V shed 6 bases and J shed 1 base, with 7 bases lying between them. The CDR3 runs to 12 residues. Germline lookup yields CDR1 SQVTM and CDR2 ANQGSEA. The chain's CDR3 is CSVRASGNTIYS. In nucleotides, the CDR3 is TGCAGCGTCAGGGCTTCTGGAAACACCATATATTCT.

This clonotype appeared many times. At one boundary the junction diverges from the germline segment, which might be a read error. The CDR3 loop is CASSLGGILHGDTQYF. DNA for the CDR3: TGTGCCAGCAGTTTAGGGGGGATTCTACATGGAGATACGCAGTATTTT. This chain uses TRBV7-6 with TRBJ2-3; D is possibly TRBD1 or TRBD2 (6 bases each). Germline CDR1 SGHVS, CDR2 FNYEAQ. There are 16 residues in the CDR3.

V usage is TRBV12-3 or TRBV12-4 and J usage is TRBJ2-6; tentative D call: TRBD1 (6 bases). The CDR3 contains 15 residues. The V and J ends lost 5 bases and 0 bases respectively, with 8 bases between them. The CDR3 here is CASSGQISGANVLTF. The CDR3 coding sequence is TGTGCCAGCAGTGGACAGATCTCTGGGGCCAACGTCCTGACTTTC.

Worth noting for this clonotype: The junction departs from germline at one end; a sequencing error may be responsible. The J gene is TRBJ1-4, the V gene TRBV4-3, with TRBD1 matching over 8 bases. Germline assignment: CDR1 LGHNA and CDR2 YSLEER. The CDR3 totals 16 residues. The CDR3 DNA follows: TGCGCCAGCAGCCAGTGGGACAGGCCGGCGATAGGAAAACTGTCCTTT. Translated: CASSQWDRPAIGKLSF.

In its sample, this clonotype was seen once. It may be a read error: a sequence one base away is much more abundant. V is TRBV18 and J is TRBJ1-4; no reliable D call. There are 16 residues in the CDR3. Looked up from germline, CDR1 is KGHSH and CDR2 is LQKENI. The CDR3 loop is CASPPRALAPNEKLFF. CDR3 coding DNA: TGTGCCAGCCCACCAAGGGCCCTGGCCCCTAATGAAAAACTGTTTTTT.

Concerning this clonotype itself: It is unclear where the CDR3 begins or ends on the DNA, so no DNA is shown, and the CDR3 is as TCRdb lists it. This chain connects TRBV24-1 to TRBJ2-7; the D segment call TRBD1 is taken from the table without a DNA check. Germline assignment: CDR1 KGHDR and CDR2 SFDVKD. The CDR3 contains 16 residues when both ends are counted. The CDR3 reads CATSVGRGTPSYEQYF.

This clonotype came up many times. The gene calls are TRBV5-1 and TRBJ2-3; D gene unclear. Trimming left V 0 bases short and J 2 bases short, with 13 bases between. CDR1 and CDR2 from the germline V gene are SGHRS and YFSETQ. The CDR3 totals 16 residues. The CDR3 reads CASSLASGPITDTQYF. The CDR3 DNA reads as TGCGCCAGCAGCTTGGCTTCGGGCCCGATCACAGATACGCAGTATTTT.

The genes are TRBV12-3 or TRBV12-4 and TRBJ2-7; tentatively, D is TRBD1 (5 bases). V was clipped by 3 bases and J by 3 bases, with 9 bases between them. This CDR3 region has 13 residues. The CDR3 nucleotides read TGTGCCAGCAGTTTTGGGGCATACTACGAGCAGTACTTC. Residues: CASSFGAYYEQYF.

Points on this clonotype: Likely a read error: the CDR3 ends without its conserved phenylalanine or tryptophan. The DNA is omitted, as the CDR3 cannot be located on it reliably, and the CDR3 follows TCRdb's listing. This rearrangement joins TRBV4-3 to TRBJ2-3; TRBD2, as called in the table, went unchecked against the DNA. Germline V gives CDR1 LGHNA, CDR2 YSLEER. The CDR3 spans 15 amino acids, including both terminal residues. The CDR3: CASSQARGRTDTQYL.